These T cell receptor beta chains were read from a single sample in a study of PD-1 blockade in mismatch repair-deficient tumors. The protocol was immunoSEQ multiplex PCR, while the TCRdb copy is restricted to in-frame clones and leaves out a portion. The top ten hold 1% to 1.4% of the sample, which has under 50,000 clones, roughly 83% seen once. Sample: PBMCs, taken 38 to 40 weeks after starting pembrolizumab. The receptor set was obtained from an adult with mismatch repair-deficient cancer. CDR3s include the opening cysteine and the closing phenylalanine or tryptophan. Each record gives: V gene, D gene, J gene, clone size, CDR3 DNA, CDR3 protein. D genes are given only for firm matches. Rows give clone size only sometimes, using once, few, many, or a class for an expanded clone.

TRBV5-4	TRBD1	TRBJ2-7	-	TGTGCCAGCAGCGGCTACAGGGGGCTAAGCTCCTACGAGCAGTACTTC	CASSGYRGLSSYEQYF
TRBV27	TRBD1	TRBJ2-7	-	TGTGCCAGCAGAACCGGGACAGGGGGCTCCGAGCAGTACTTC	CASRTGTGGSEQYF
TRBV19	TRBD1	TRBJ2-7	-	TGTGCCAGTAGTACAATGAGGGGACAGCCTCTCTACGAGCAGTACTTC	CASSTMRGQPLYEQYF
TRBV7-9	TRBD2	TRBJ2-3	-	TGTGCCAGCAGCTTCGGCGGGAGAGATACGCAGTATTTT	CASSFGGRDTQYF
TRBV7-2	TRBD2	TRBJ2-4	-	TGTGCCAGCAGCCGTAGGGAGAGCGGGAGAGCCAAAAACATTCAGTACTTC	CASSRRESGRAKNIQYF
TRBV28	-	TRBJ1-2	-	TGTGCCAGCAGTGGCTCAACAGGGAACTATGGCTACACCTTC	CASSGSTGNYGYTF
TRBV5-1	TRBD2	TRBJ2-1	-	TGCGCCAGCAGCCCTAGCGGGAGTTCCAACAATGAGCAGTTCTTC	CASSPSGSSNNEQFF
TRBV4-2	-	TRBJ2-7	-	TGTGCCAGCAGCCAAGGGGACAATCACTACGAGCAGTACTTC	CASSQGDNHYEQYF
TRBV30	TRBD1	TRBJ1-1	few	TGTGCCTGGAGTGTAGAGGGGGCGGCTGGTGAAGCTTTCTTT	CAWSVEGAAGEAFF
TRBV7-7	TRBD2	TRBJ2-1	-	TGTGCTAGCAGCTATGGGACTAATGGTGAGCAGTTCTTC	CASSYGTNGEQFF
TRBV19	-	TRBJ1-6	-	TGTGCCAGTAGTGCCAACAGGGACGATTCACCCCTCCACTTT	CASSANRDDSPLHF
TRBV29-1	-	TRBJ1-1	few	TGCAGCGCCGCTCTTCAGGGTAACACTGAAGCTTTCTTT	CSAALQGNTEAFF
TRBV10-3	-	TRBJ1-1	-	TGTGCCATCAGTGAGTTACATATGAACACTGAAGCTTTCTTT	CAISELHMNTEAFF
TRBV27	TRBD2	TRBJ2-1	-	TGTGCCAGGCTAGCGGGGCCATCCCCACAGGAGCAGTTCTTC	CARLAGPSPQEQFF
TRBV15	-	TRBJ2-1	-	TGTGCCACCAGCCCCGCCGGGGGTGAGCAGTTCTTC	CATSPAGGEQFF
TRBV7-9	-	TRBJ1-1	-	TGTGCCAGCAGCTTCGCGGGACCCACTGAAGCTTTCTTT	CASSFAGPTEAFF
TRBV2	-	TRBJ1-1	-	TGTGCCAGCAGTCCTCTAGGCCCAGCCCAGAACACTGAAGCTTTCTTT	CASSPLGPAQNTEAFF
TRBV6-5	-	TRBJ1-2	-	TGTGCCAGCACCCTAAGGGGTTATGGCTACACCTTC	CASTLRGYGYTF
TRBV9	TRBD1	TRBJ1-2	-	TGTGCCACCAGATCAGACAGGGGGTATGGCTACACCTTC	CATRSDRGYGYTF
TRBV27	TRBD2	TRBJ2-1	-	TGTGCCAGTAGGAGCGGGGTATCCTCCTACAATGAGCAGTTCTTC	CASRSGVSSYNEQFF
TRBV7-6	-	TRBJ2-2	few	TGTGCCAGCAGCTTAGCGCTCAGCACGGGGTCGGCCGGGGAGCTGTTTTTT	CASSLALSTGSAGELFF
TRBV18	-	TRBJ2-5	once	TGTGCCAGCTCCTCTCTTCGAGGAGAGACCCAGTACTTC	CASSSLRGETQYF
TRBV5-1	TRBD2	TRBJ2-1	-	TGCGCCAGCAGCCCTACTAGCGGTTCCTACAATGAGCAGTTCTTC	CASSPTSGSYNEQFF
TRBV6-5	-	TRBJ1-1	-	TGTGCCAGCAGAGATAACAGGGTGACTGAAGCTTTCTTT	CASRDNRVTEAFF